This T cell receptor beta chain was retrieved from a study of T cells in narcolepsy. Across the whole study: Patients with NT1 or NT2 and healthy control donors were enrolled. Study observations and caveats: Same-patient CSF and blood CD4+ T cell clonotypes included HCRT-specific and TRIB2-specific autoreactive ones. Autoreactive clonotypes reportedly recurred in blood of same and different patients, not controls.

TCRdb keeps only in-frame clones here, not all; method: immunoSEQ multiplex PCR. The sample lists about 18,000 clones; around 77% were seen once. On this clone itself: Antigen specificity is unknown.

V dropped 8 bases and J dropped 2 bases, with 14 bases sitting between them. The CDR3 is 14 residues long. CDR1 and CDR2 from the germline V gene are MNHNY and SVGAGI (reference sequence). The sample taken for sequencing was CD45RA- memory CD8+ T cells from PBMCs. The chain recombines TRBV6-6 with TRBJ2-3; D may correspond to TRBD1 or TRBD2 (6 bases each). This receptor was identified in a human donor with narcolepsy. CDR3 in amino acids: CASQKGGVTDTQYF. The CDR3 bases are TGTGCCAGCCAGAAGGGGGGTGTCACAGATACGCAGTATTTT.